This entry describes one TCR beta chain. Its cognate antigen is unknown. CD8 cells regarded as naive lacked CD45RO, were positively chosen for CCR7, and omitted terminally differentiated effector memory CD45RA+ cells. This specimen belongs to a study of shared clonotypes between healthy human individuals. Study as a whole: CD8 memory received one plate per donor, CD8 naive two, CD4 memory three and CD4 naive three. Study outcomes and limitations: Only a few donors were included, so the genetic and exposure-history diversity represented was limited. Incomplete sequencing of sorted subsets was indicated by rarefaction despite large depth.

Sorted subsets were amplified in replicate PCRs using 200 ng DNA, 30,000 to 35,000 T cell genomes. Libraries were prepared by immunoSEQ multiplex PCR; TCRdb keeps only in-frame clonotypes and omits some of them. The sample includes millions of clones, roughly 94% of them seen just once. The CDR3 length is 14 residues. Germline CDR1 is KGHSH and CDR2 is LQKENI. V was cut by 6 bases and J by 0 bases, with 9 bases left in between. This receptor was taken from a young man in good health. The chain carries TRBV18 and TRBJ1-3; tentative D call: TRBD1 (5 bases). Sequenced input: naive CD8+ T cells sorted from blood. The CDR3, as DNA: TGTGCCAGCTCTCCAGGGACCTCTGGAAACACCATATATTTT. It yields the protein CASSPGTSGNTIYF.